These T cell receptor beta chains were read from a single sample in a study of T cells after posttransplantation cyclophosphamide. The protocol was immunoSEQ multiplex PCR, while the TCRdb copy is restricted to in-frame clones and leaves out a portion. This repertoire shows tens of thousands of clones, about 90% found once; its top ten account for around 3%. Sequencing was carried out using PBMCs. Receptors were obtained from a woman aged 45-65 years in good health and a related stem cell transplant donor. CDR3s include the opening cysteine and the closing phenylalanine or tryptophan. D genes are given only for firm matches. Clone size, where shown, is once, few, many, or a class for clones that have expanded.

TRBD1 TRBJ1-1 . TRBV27 CASSQQGVATEAFF TGTGCCAGCAGCCAACAGGGGGTAGCCACTGAAGCTTTCTTT
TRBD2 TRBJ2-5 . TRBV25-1 CASSGGEGETQYF TGTGCCAGCAGTGGAGGGGAGGGAGAGACCCAGTACTTC
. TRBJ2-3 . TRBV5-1 CAGSHPGSDTQYF TGCGCCGGCAGCCACCCAGGGTCAGATACGCAGTATTTT
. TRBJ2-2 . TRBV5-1 CASSLAWNTGELFF TGCGCCAGCAGCTTGGCTTGGAACACCGGGGAGCTGTTTTTT
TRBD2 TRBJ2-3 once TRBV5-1 CASSLEGRGGTDTQYF TGCGCCAGCAGCTTGGAGGGGCGGGGGGGAACAGATACGCAGTATTTT
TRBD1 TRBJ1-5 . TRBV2 CASRTGGNNQPQHF TGTGCCAGCAGGACAGGGGGCAACAATCAGCCCCAGCATTTT
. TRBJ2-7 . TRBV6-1 CASSERGHLNF TGTGCCAGCAGTGAAAGGGGACACTTAAACTTC
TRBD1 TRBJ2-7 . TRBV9 CASSVVGDSSYEQYF TGTGCCAGCAGCGTAGTGGGGGACAGCTCCTACGAGCAGTACTTC
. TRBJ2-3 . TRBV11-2 CASSPPRGLPLGDTQYF TGTGCCAGCAGCCCCCCCAGGGGCCTCCCGTTGGGAGATACGCAGTATTTT
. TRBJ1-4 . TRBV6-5 CASSYSRLREEKLFF TGTGCCAGCAGTTACTCGAGACTCCGGGAAGAAAAACTGTTTTTT
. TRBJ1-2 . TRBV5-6 CASTEWNEDGYTF TGTGCCAGCACCGAGTGGAACGAGGATGGCTACACCTTC
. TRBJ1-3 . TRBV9 CASSVELGGAGNTIYF TGTGCCAGCAGCGTAGAACTTGGAGGGGCTGGAAACACCATATATTTT
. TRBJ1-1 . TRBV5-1 CASSLVRNTEAFF TGCGCCAGCAGCTTGGTTAGGAACACTGAAGCTTTCTTT
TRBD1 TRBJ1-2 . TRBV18 CASSPAPQGAQRYGYTF TGTGCCAGCTCACCGGCTCCTCAGGGGGCTCAGAGATATGGCTACACCTTC
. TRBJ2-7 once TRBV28 CASSLPVSSYEQYF TGTGCCAGCAGTTTGCCAGTAAGCTCCTACGAGCAGTACTTC
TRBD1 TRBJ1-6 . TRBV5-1 CASSLVGTDNSPLHF TGCGCCAGCAGCTTGGTTGGGACAGATAATTCACCCCTCCACTTT
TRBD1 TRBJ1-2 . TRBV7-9 CASSLGSGTGGANYGYTF TGTGCCAGCAGCTTAGGCTCCGGGACAGGGGGCGCTAACTATGGCTACACCTTC
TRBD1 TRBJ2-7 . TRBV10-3 CAIIAGGNSYEQYF TGTGCCATCATCGCAGGGGGCAACTCCTACGAGCAGTACTTC
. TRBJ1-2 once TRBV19 CASRMGGFEVYGYTF TGTGCCAGTAGAATGGGGGGTTTCGAAGTCTATGGCTACACCTTC
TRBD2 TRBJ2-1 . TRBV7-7 CASSLGREGSNEQFF TGTGCCAGCAGCTTAGGACGGGAGGGTTCAAATGAGCAGTTCTTC
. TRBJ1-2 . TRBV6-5 CASSPGLGGGYGYTF TGTGCCAGCAGTCCGGGGTTAGGGGGTGGCTATGGCTACACCTTC
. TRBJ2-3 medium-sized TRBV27 CASSPSREKNTDTQYF TGTGCCAGCAGTCCCTCCCGGGAAAAAAACACAGATACGCAGTATTTT
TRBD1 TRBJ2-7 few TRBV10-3 CALGRGTYEQYF TGTGCCCTGGGCAGGGGGACCTACGAGCAGTACTTC
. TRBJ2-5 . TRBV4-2 CASTTANRGGEAQYF TGTGCCAGCACCACGGCGAATAGAGGGGGAGAGGCCCAGTACTTC
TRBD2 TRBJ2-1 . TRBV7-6 CASSLGLAGGGEQFF TGTGCCAGCAGCTTAGGACTAGCGGGAGGGGGTGAGCAGTTCTTC
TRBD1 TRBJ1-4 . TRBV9 CASSQQGYDEKLFF TGTGCCAGCAGCCAACAGGGGTACGATGAAAAACTGTTTTTT
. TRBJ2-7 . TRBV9 CASSLRVSSYEQYF TGTGCCAGCAGCCTCCGGGTGAGCTCCTACGAGCAGTACTTC
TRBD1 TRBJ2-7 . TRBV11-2 CASSFPGTGHYEQYF TGTGCCAGCAGTTTCCCCGGGACAGGGCACTACGAGCAGTACTTC
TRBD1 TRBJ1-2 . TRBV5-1 CASSLPGTGLPKGYGYTF TGCGCCAGCAGCTTACCGGGGACAGGTCTTCCCAAGGGTTATGGCTACACCTTC
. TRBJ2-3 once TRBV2 CASSEAQGNTQYF TGTGCCAGCAGTGAAGCACAGGGAAATACGCAGTATTTT
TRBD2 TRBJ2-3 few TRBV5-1 CASSPGGGPDTQYF TGCGCCAGCAGCCCCGGGGGGGGGCCTGATACGCAGTATTTT
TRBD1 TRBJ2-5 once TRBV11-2 CASSLETGAQETQYF TGTGCCAGCAGCTTAGAGACAGGGGCCCAAGAGACCCAGTACTTC
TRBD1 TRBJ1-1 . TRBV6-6 CASSPGGEAFF TGTGCCAGCAGTCCAGGGGGGGAAGCTTTCTTT
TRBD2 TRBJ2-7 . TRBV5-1 CASSGGTSGSRNEQYF TGCGCCAGCAGCGGCGGGACTAGCGGCTCTAGGAACGAGCAGTACTTC
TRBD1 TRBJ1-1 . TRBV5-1 CASSFDTGGAGAFF TGCGCCAGCAGCTTCGATACAGGGGGCGCGGGAGCTTTCTTT
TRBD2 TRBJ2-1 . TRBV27 CASRPTSGGSPLFF TGTGCCAGCAGGCCAACTAGCGGGGGGTCCCCGCTGTTCTTC
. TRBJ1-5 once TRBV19 CASSKGFTSNQPQHF TGTGCCAGTAGTAAGGGGTTTACCAGCAATCAGCCCCAGCATTTT
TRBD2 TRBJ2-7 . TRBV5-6 CASSSGAGGPSEQYF TGTGCCAGCAGCTCGGGTGCGGGAGGGCCTTCCGAGCAGTACTTC
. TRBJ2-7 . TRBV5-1 CASSLDSTYEQYF TGCGCCAGCAGCTTGGACAGTACCTACGAGCAGTACTTC
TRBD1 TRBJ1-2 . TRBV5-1 CASSQPGQGYGYTF TGCGCCAGCAGCCAACCGGGACAGGGCTATGGCTACACCTTC
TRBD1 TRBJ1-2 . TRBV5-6 CASSNRGADSNYGYTF TGTGCCAGCAGTAACAGGGGGGCAGACTCTAACTATGGCTACACCTTC
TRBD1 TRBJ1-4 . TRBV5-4 CASSPGQVEKLFF TGTGCCAGCAGCCCAGGACAGGTGGAAAAACTGTTTTTT
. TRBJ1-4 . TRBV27 CASSLGGGGYEKLFF TGTGCCAGCAGTTTAGGGGGGGGAGGTTATGAAAAACTGTTTTTT
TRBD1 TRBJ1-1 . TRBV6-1 CASSEVRGQGRTFF TGTGCCAGCAGTGAAGTAAGGGGACAGGGTAGAACTTTCTTT
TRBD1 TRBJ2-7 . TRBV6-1 CASKQTGPSYEQYF TGTGCCAGCAAGCAGACAGGGCCTTCCTACGAGCAGTACTTC
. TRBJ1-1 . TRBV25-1 CASSGQLMNTEAFF TGTGCCAGCAGTGGACAGTTAATGAACACTGAAGCTTTCTTT
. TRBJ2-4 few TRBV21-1 CASSNHRAPMKAKNIQYF TGTGCCAGCAGCAACCACAGGGCCCCTATGAAAGCCAAAAACATTCAGTACTTC
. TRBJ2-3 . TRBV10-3 CAISELSDRSTDTQYF TGTGCCATCAGTGAGTTGTCCGACAGATCCACAGATACGCAGTATTTT
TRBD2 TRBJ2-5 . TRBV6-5 CASSSGTSGVQETQYF TGTGCCAGCAGTTCCGGCACTAGCGGGGTTCAAGAGACCCAGTACTTC
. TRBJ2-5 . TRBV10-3 CAISDVDQETQYF TGTGCCATCAGTGATGTCGACCAAGAGACCCAGTACTTC
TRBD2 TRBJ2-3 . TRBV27 CASSLSSGGGETQYF TGTGCCAGCAGTTTATCTTCGGGGGGGGGCGAAACGCAGTATTTT
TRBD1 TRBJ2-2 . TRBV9 CASSVLDRGATGELFF TGTGCCAGCAGCGTACTGGACAGGGGTGCCACCGGGGAGCTGTTTTTT
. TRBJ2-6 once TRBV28 CASSRRGGGYNVLTF TGTGCCAGCAGTCGACGTGGAGGGGGCTACAACGTCCTGACTTTC
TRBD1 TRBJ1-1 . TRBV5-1 CASSFQGAGTEAFF TGCGCCAGCAGCTTCCAGGGGGCTGGAACTGAAGCTTTCTTT